This entry lists 8 T cell receptor beta chains sequenced from one sample in a study of blood T cell repertoires in COVID-19. Profiled with immunoSEQ multiplex PCR; TCRdb holds only in-frame clones, not every one. The sample contains roughly 220,000 clones, 84% of which appear only once. Sequenced input: peripheral blood. All receptors derive from a woman aged 40-49 years who had recovered from COVID-19.

The rearrangement joins TRBV4-3 to TRBJ1-2, with D uncertain. Between the trimmed V and J ends, which lost 0 bases and 1 base, there was a span of 9 bases. Germline V gives CDR1 LGHNA, CDR2 YSLEER. The CDR3 runs to 15 residues. CDR3 coding DNA: TGCGCCAGCAGCCAAGATCGGAGGGATAACTATGGCTACACCTTC. Protein product: CASSQDRRDNYGYTF.

As concerns this clone: An end of the junction does not agree with germline; a read error may underlie this. The rearrangement uses TRBV7-2 and TRBJ1-2; 8 bases agree with TRBD1. The germline V gene has CDR1 SGHTA and CDR2 FQGNSA. The CDR3 length is 14 residues. As DNA, the CDR3 is TGTGCCAGCAGCGCGGGACAGGCTAATTATGGCTACACCTTC. Protein product: CASSAGQANYGYTF.

This chain uses TRBV5-3 with TRBJ1-6; a possible D gene is TRBD1 (6 bases). TRBV5-3 is assigned to the ORF class and has an uncertain function. The CDR3 has 20 amino acids. Trimming removed 0 bases at V and 6 bases at J, with 25 bases between. The CDR3 DNA follows: TGTGCCAGAAGCTTGGAGAACAGGGACCTGTTGTCTTTATCTAATTCACCCCTCCACTTT. Translating gives CARSLENRDLLSLSNSPLHF.

This rearrangement joins TRBV12-3 or TRBV12-4 to TRBJ2-1, with 11 bases lining up with TRBD2. The V segment lost 4 bases and the J segment 8 bases; nucleotides outside the gene matches: 1. CDR3 size: 13 residues. CDR3 coding DNA: TGTGCCAGCAGTTCGGGACTAGCGGATGAGCAGTTCTTC. This encodes CASSSGLADEQFF.

The chain employs TRBV6-6 and TRBJ2-3, with TRBD2 matching 11 bases. The V segment lost 6 bases and the J segment 6 bases; nucleotides outside the gene matches: 23. The CDR3 has 20 amino acids. Germline loops: CDR1 MNHNY, CDR2 SVGAGI (reference sequence). DNA for the CDR3: TGTGCCAGCAGCGTATTATCTCCTGCTAGCGGGGGGTATTTTCGGGATACGCAGTATTTT. Translation gives CASSVLSPASGGYFRDTQYF.

The gene calls are TRBV28 and TRBJ2-7; 8 bases align to TRBD1. The CDR3 is 15 amino acids. Germline V gene data show CDR1 as MDHEN and CDR2 as SYDVKM. Losses at the gene ends were 4 bases for V and 4 bases for J; bases not matched to a gene: 9. The CDR3 DNA reads as TGTGCCAGCAGTTCCTCAGGACAGGGCCTGTACGAGCAGTACTTC. Its protein is CASSSSGQGLYEQYF.

The chain joins TRBV7-9 to TRBJ1-2; the D gene is possibly TRBD1 (6 bases). V shed 3 bases and J shed 4 bases, with 12 bases lying between them. The length of the CDR3 is 14 residues. In germline, CDR1 is SEHNR, CDR2 FQNEAQ (reference sequence). CDR3 coding DNA: TGTGCCAGCAGCTTGCTATCGGACAGCTATGGCTACACCTTC. Encoded protein: CASSLLSDSYGYTF.

This rearrangement joins TRBV5-1 to TRBJ1-4; D is possibly TRBD1 (5 bases). The CDR3 extends over 16 amino acids. CDR1 SGHRS and CDR2 YFSETQ come from the germline V gene. V was trimmed by 0 bases and J by 5 bases, leaving 14 bases between them. CDR3 loop: CASSLEAGPGNEKLFF. The CDR3 DNA reads TGCGCCAGCAGCTTGGAAGCGGGCCCAGGGAATGAAAAACTGTTTTTT.